The 5 T cell receptor beta chains in this list originate from one sample, sequenced in a study of CD8 T cells in Susac syndrome. cDNA came from approximately 0.5 to 1 ug RNA primed by random hexamers. MiXCR, applied by TCRdb to the immunoSEQ multiplex PCR reads, yields one record per CDR3 protein. Among about 240,000 distinct CDR3 sequences listed, 90% to 96% were seen once. Sequencing was done on a sample of CD4+ T cells from PBMCs. The receptors originated from a human donor with Susac syndrome.

The rearrangement uses TRBV25-1 and TRBJ2-7, with TRBD2 identical over 7 bases. Germline values: CDR1 MGHDK, CDR2 SYGVNS. V gave up 5 bases and J gave up 2 bases; unmatched junction bases: 6. The CDR3 is 14 residues long. Written as DNA, the CDR3 is TGTGCCAGCAGTATCCCGGGAGGACCCTACGAGCAGTACTTC. It is translated as CASSIPGGPYEQYF.

This rearrangement joins TRBV28 to TRBJ2-7, with TRBD2 identical over 10 bases. Germline V lookup: CDR1 MDHEN, CDR2 SYDVKM. CDR3 size: 13 residues. V trimming: 4 bases; J trimming: 7 bases; junction bases outside the gene matches: 4. The CDR3 sequence: CASSSPTSGEQYF. The DNA of the CDR3 is TGTGCCAGCAGTTCTCCGACTAGCGGGGAGCAGTACTTC.

This chain uses TRBV19 with TRBJ1-2, with D maybe TRBD1 (5 bases). The CDR3 totals 13 residues. The germline V and J ends were trimmed by 4 bases and 4 bases, with 10 bases remaining between them. From germline, CDR1 is LNHDA and CDR2 SQIVND (reference sequence). Written as DNA, the CDR3 is TGTGCCAGTAGTAGACAGACGGTCTATGGCTACACCTTC. The encoded protein is CASSRQTVYGYTF.

V is TRBV30 and J is TRBJ1-1; tentatively, D is TRBD1 (5 bases). The CDR3 covers 12 residues. In germline, CDR1 is GTSNPN, CDR2 SVGIG (reference sequence). With 1 base removed from V and 7 bases from J, the gap between germline ends came to 10 bases. The CDR3 spells CAWSETGDEAFF. The CDR3 bases are TGTGCCTGGAGTGAAACGGGGGATGAAGCTTTCTTT.

Only one count was recorded for this clonotype. This chain joins TRBV23-1 and TRBJ2-1; D gene unclear. TRBV23-1 is an ORF for which the function is uncertain. This CDR3 has 17 amino acids. Trimming took off 3 bases at V and 4 bases at J, with 19 bases between the two ends. This CDR3 is CASSHQPTQCPYNEQFF. The DNA of the CDR3 is TGCGCCAGCAGTCACCAACCGACCCAATGCCCGTACAATGAGCAGTTCTTC.